This T cell receptor (beta chain) was documented in a study of T cell responses to AZD1222 COVID-19 vaccine. The study's findings and limits: Repertoire sampling was restricted to post-peak T cell response timepoints. Mapped onto spike, vaccine-associated CD4 TCRs spanned it and were dominant at 160-218 and 743-854. Mostly white British, mostly female donors; authors suggested clonal diversity may be underestimated. Recipients of AZD1222 seropositive at baseline numbered only 6 or 7.

Profiled with immunoSEQ multiplex PCR; TCRdb holds only in-frame clones, not every one. The sample yields 150,000 to 200,000 clones, more than 75% seen once. In regard to this clone: The antigen is not known.

The CDR3 totals 13 residues. Deletions cut 10 bases from V and 6 bases from J, with 18 bases between. The V gene's germline CDR1 is SNHLY and CDR2 FYNNEI. V is TRBV2 and J is TRBJ1-1, with D maybe TRBD1 (6 bases). The sample here was peripheral blood, taken 28 days after the second AZD1222 dose. This receptor was identified in an adult who received the AZD1222 COVID-19 vaccine. DNA for the CDR3: TGTGCCACCCTAGATACAGGGTTCCCTGAAGCTTTCTTT. This translates into CATLDTGFPEAFF. Full variable domain (remainder filled in from reference TRBV2 and TRBJ1-1): EPEVTQTPSHQVTQMGQEVILRCVPISNHLYFYWYRQILGQKVEFLVSFYNNEISEKSEIFDDQFSVERPDGSNFTLKIRSTKLEDSAMYFCATLDTGFPEAFFGQGTRLTVV.